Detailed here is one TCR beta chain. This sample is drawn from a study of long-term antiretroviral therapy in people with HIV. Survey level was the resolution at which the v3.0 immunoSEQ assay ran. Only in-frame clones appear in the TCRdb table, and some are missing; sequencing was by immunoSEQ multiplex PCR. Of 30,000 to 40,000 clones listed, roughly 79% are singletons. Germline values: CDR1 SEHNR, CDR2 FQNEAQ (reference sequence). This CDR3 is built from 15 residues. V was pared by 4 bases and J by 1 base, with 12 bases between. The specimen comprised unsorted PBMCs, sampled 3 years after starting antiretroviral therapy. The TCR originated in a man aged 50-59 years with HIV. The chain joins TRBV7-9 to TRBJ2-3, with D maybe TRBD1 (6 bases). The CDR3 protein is CASSSQGLGTDTQYF. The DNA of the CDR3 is TGTGCCAGCAGCTCCCAGGGGCTGGGCACAGATACGCAGTATTTT. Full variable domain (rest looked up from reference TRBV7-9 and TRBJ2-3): DTGVSQNPRHKITKRGQNVTFRCDPISEHNRLYWYRQTLGQGPEFLTYFQNEAQLEKSRLLSDRFSAERPKGSFSTLEIQRTEQGDSAMYLCASSSQGLGTDTQYFGPGTRLTVL.